The sample holds a few counts of the clone carrying this TCR beta chain. Its cognate antigen is unknown. The data originate from a study of T cell repertoires in aging, cancer and after chemotherapy. Study-wide background: Six age groups, ranging from 30 or younger to 70 or older, included the donors.

The template was genomic DNA from peripheral blood, not RNA. CDR3 size: 16 residues. Per the germline V gene, CDR1 is SGHKS and CDR2 is YYEKEE (reference sequence). With 4 bases clipped from V and 9 bases from J, the junction kept 17 bases outside the gene matches. A mixed TRB-A/B primer pool amplified rearranged TRB by multiplex touch-down PCR. TCRdb re-derived calls from the multiplex PCR reads in MiXCR, one entry per CDR3 protein. The sample has about 6,100 distinct CDR3 sequences, around 29% seen once. The study's findings and limits: Rebound thymic output was suggested by rising median generation probability during chemotherapy in each cancer cohort. Compared with age-matched healthy donors, untreated hematological or solid cancer patients showed higher blood TCR clonality.

This TCR came from a human donor with a blood cancer. The specimen sequenced was blood. The rearrangement links TRBV5-5 to TRBJ2-7, with TRBD2 matching over 9 bases. CDR3 bases: TGTGCCAGCAGCGAGAGGACTAGCGTTAGGACCGGCGGGCAGTACTTC. This sequence encodes CASSERTSVRTGGQYF.